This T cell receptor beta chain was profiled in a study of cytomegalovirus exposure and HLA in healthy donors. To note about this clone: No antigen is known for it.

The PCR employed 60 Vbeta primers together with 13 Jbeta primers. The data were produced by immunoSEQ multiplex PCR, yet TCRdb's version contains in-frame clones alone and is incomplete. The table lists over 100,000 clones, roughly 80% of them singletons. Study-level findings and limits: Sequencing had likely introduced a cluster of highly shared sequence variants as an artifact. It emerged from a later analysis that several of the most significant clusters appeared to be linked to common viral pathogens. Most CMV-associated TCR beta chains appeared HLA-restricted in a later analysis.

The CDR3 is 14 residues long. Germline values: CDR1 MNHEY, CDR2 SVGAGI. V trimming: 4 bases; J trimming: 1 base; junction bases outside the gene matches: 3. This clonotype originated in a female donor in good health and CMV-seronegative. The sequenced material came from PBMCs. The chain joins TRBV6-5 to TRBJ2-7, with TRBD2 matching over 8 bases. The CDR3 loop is CASSSGRVSYEQYF. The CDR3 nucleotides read TGTGCCAGCAGTTCCGGGAGGGTATCCTACGAGCAGTACTTC.